This T cell receptor (beta chain) was retrieved from a study of shared clonotypes between healthy human individuals. Study findings and constraints: Generally, naive subsets came out with larger estimated richness than memory subsets. Several donors shared about 4.8% of their naive CD4 clonotypes.

To note about this clone: The antigen is not known.

TCRdb's table, derived via immunoSEQ multiplex PCR, lists solely in-frame clones and lacks some. Here the sample spans about 2 million clones, over 85% being singletons. It was CD45RO-negative cells, positively selected for CCR7, that made up naive CD8 cells, with terminally differentiated effector memory CD45RA+ cells excluded. V shed 6 bases and J 2 bases; nucleotides not matched to a gene: 8. The CDR3 is made up of 16 amino acids. Per the germline V gene, CDR1 is WNHNN and CDR2 is SYGVQD (reference sequence). Sequences were obtained from naive CD8+ T cells sorted from blood. This receptor was taken from a man between 18 and 29 years old in good health. This chain connects TRBV10-1 to TRBJ2-1; 9 positions agree with TRBD1. CDR3 in amino acids: CASSAGTGKAYNEQFF. DNA of the CDR3: TGCGCCAGCAGCGCCGGGACAGGGAAGGCCTACAATGAGCAGTTCTTC.